This entry is about one T cell receptor beta chain. The assay was immunoSEQ multiplex PCR, and TCRdb's table has in-frame clones only and misses some. This sample carries around 25,000 clones, 77% of them seen once, and the ten largest clones take roughly 16%. The sample comes from a study of blood T cell repertoires in COVID-19. The V end lost 4 bases, the J end lost 7 bases, and 24 bases lay between the germline ends. This CDR3 has 16 residues. The germline V gene encodes CDR1 SGHNT and CDR2 YYREEE (reference sequence). Sequenced input: peripheral blood. This sequence joins TRBV5-4 and TRBJ2-7; no firm D call. This sequence was found in a man of 80 years or more with active or convalescent COVID-19. The CDR3 loop reads CASSRTLSSIYEEQYF. The CDR3 region has the DNA TGTGCCAGCAGCCGAACGTTGTCTAGTATATACGAGGAGCAGTACTTC.